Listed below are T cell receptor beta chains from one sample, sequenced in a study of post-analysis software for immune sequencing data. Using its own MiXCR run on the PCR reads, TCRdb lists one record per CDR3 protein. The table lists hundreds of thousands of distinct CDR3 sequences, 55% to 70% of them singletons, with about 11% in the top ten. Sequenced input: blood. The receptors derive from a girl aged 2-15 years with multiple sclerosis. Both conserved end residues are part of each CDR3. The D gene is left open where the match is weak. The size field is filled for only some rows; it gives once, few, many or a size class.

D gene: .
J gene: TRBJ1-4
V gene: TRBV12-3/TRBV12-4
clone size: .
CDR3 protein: CASSLGAGGNEKLFF
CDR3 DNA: TGTGCCAGCAGTTTAGGGGCAGGAGGGAATGAAAAACTGTTTTTT

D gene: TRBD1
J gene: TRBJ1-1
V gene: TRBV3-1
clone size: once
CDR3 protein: CASTLRTGMNTEAFF
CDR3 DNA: TGTGCCAGCACCCTTCGGACAGGGATGAACACTGAAGCTTTCTTT

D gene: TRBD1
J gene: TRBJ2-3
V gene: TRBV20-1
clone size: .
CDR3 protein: CSASQTGFSTDTQYF
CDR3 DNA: TGCAGTGCTAGCCAGACAGGGTTTAGCACAGATACGCAGTATTTT

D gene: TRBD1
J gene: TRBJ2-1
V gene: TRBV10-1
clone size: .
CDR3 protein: CASEPGQGGNEQFF
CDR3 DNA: TGCGCCAGCGAACCGGGACAGGGGGGCAATGAGCAGTTCTTC

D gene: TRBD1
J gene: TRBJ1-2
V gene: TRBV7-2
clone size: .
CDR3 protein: CASGNPGGEGLNYGYTF
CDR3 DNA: TGTGCCAGCGGAAATCCAGGGGGCGAGGGGCTCAACTATGGCTACACCTTC

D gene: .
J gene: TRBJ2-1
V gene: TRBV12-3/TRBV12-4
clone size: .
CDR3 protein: CASSLNPGSSNNEQFF
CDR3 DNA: TGTGCCAGCAGTTTAAATCCCGGGAGTTCTAACAATGAGCAGTTCTTC

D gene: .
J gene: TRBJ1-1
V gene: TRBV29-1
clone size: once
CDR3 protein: CSVEDLVRGTNTEDFF
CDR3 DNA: TGCAGCGTTGAAGATTTAGTGAGGGGGACGAACACTGAAGATTTCTTT

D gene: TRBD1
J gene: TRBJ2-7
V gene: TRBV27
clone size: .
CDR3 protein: CASSVGTGGRYEQYF
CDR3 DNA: TGTGCCAGCAGTGTAGGGACAGGGGGCCGATACGAGCAGTACTTC

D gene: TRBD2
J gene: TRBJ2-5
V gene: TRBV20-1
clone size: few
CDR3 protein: CSARDTGSGRVPQYF
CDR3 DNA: TGCAGTGCTAGAGATACAGGGAGCGGGAGGGTGCCCCAGTACTTC

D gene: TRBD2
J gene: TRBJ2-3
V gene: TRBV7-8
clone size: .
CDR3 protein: CASSSPGTSGGITDTQYF
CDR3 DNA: TGTGCCAGCAGCTCGCCCGGGACTAGCGGGGGGATTACAGATACGCAGTATTTT

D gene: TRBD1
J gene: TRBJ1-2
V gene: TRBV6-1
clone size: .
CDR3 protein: CASTAGTVYYGYTF
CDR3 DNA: TGTGCCAGCACCGCCGGGACAGTGTATTATGGCTACACCTTC

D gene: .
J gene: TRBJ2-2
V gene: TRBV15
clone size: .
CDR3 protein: CATRVSRGNTEELFF
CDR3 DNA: TGTGCCACCAGGGTATCCCGAGGAAACACCGAGGAGCTGTTTTTT

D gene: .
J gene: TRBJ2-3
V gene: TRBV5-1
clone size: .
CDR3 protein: CASSLAGRGAADTQYF
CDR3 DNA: TGCGCCAGCAGCTTGGCCGGCCGTGGGGCCGCAGATACGCAGTATTTT